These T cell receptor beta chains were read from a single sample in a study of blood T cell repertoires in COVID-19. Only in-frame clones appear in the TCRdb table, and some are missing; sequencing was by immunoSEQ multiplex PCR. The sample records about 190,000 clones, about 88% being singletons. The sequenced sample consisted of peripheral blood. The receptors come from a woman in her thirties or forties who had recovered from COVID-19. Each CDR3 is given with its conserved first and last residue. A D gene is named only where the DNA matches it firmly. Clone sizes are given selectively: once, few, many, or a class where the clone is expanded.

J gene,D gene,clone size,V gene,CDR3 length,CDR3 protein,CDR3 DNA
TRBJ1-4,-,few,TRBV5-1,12,CASSASGEKLFF,TGCGCCAGCAGCGCGTCAGGGGAAAAACTGTTTTTT
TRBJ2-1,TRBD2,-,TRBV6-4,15,CASSGLAGSNNEQFF,TGTGCCAGCAGTGGACTAGCGGGATCTAACAATGAGCAGTTCTTC
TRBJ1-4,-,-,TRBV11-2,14,CATRAGATNEKLFF,TGTGCCACTAGGGCAGGGGCAACTAATGAAAAACTGTTTTTT
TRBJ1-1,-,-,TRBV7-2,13,CASSLGGGTEAFF,TGTGCCAGCAGCTTAGGAGGGGGTACTGAAGCTTTCTTT
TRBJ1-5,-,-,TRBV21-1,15,CASTPDRGPNQPQHF,TGTGCCAGCACCCCGGACAGGGGTCCCAATCAGCCCCAGCATTTT
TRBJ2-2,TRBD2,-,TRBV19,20,CASIRPIGTSGRGDTGELFF,TGTGCCAGTATTCGCCCCATCGGGACTAGCGGGAGGGGTGACACCGGGGAGCTGTTTTTT
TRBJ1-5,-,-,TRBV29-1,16,CSVSSVWARGNQPQHF,TGCAGCGTTTCATCGGTATGGGCCCGAGGCAATCAGCCCCAGCATTTT
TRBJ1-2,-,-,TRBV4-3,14,CASSQAEAFGGYTF,TGCGCCAGCAGCCAAGCGGAGGCCTTCGGAGGCTACACCTTC
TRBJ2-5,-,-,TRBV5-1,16,CASSPMGGGVGETQYF,TGCGCCAGCAGCCCAATGGGGGGAGGAGTTGGGGAGACCCAGTACTTC
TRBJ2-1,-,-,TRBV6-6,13,CASSYGSDYEQFF,TGTGCCAGCAGTTACGGTTCGGACTATGAGCAGTTCTTC
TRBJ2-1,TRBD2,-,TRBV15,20,CATSRDPGLAGGPAYNEQFF,TGTGCCACCAGCAGAGATCCGGGACTAGCGGGAGGACCAGCCTACAATGAGCAGTTCTTC
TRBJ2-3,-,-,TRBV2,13,CASKVGGTDTQYF,TGTGCCAGCAAAGTGGGAGGCACAGATACGCAGTATTTT
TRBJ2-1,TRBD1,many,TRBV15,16,CATSKPGTGSINEQFF,TGTGCCACCAGCAAACCCGGGACAGGGTCGATCAATGAGCAGTTCTTC
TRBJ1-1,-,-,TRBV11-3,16,CASSVETPSGNTEAFF,TGTGCCAGCAGCGTTGAAACCCCTTCGGGGAACACTGAAGCTTTCTTT
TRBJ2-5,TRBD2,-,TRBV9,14,CASSPSGSRETQYF,TGTGCCAGCAGCCCTAGCGGGAGTCGGGAGACCCAGTACTTC
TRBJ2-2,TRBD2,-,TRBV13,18,CASSLVRLRTSGPGELFF,TGTGCCAGCAGCTTAGTTCGGCTCCGGACTAGCGGACCCGGGGAGCTGTTTTTT
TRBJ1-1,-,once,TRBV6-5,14,CASSTAGVGTEAFF,TGTGCCAGCAGTACAGCGGGGGTCGGAACTGAAGCTTTCTTT
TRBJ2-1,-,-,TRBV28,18,CASSFRRHRGVSYNEQFF,TGTGCCAGCAGTTTTAGAAGGCATCGGGGTGTCTCCTACAATGAGCAGTTCTTC
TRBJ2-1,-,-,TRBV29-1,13,CSVAQGGYNEQFF,TGCAGCGTTGCACAGGGTGGATACAATGAGCAGTTCTTC
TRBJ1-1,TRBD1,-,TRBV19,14,CASTDRGMNTEAFF,TGTGCCAGCACCGACAGGGGTATGAACACTGAAGCTTTCTTT
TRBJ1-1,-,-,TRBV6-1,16,CASSEAHGRVNTEAFF,TGTGCCAGCAGTGAAGCGCACGGCAGGGTGAACACTGAAGCTTTCTTT
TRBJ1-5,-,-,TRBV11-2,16,CASSHIQGYSNQPQHF,TGTGCCAGCAGCCACATACAGGGCTATAGCAATCAGCCCCAGCATTTT
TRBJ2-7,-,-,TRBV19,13,CASSIGSLYEQYF,TGTGCCAGTAGTATAGGGAGCCTCTACGAGCAGTACTTC
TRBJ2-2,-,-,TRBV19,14,CASDDSSNTGELFF,TGTGCCAGCGACGACTCGTCGAACACCGGGGAGCTGTTTTTT
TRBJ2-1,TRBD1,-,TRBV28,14,CASSSGTGYNEQFF,TGTGCCAGCAGCTCCGGGACAGGGTACAATGAGCAGTTCTTC
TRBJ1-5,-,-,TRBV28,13,CASISPGNQPQHF,TGTGCCAGCATTTCTCCGGGCAATCAGCCCCAGCATTTT
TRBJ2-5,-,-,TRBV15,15,CATSRDTASWETQYF,TGTGCCACCAGCAGAGATACAGCCTCGTGGGAGACCCAGTACTTC
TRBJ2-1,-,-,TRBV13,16,CASSLLTGRDYNEQFF,TGTGCCAGCAGCTTACTGACGGGGCGGGATTACAATGAGCAGTTCTTC
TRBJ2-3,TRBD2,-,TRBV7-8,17,CASRPRVAGGPVNTQYF,TGTGCCAGCAGACCTCGCGTAGCGGGAGGGCCTGTAAATACGCAGTATTTT
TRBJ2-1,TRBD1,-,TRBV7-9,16,CASSSFGGTGENEQFF,TGTGCCAGCAGCTCGTTCGGAGGGACAGGAGAAAATGAGCAGTTCTTC
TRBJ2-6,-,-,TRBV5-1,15,CASSPGSSGANVLTF,TGCGCCAGCAGCCCGGGGAGCTCTGGGGCCAACGTCCTGACTTTC
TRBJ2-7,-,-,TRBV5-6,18,CASSLVTATDLKTYEQYF,TGTGCCAGCAGCTTGGTAACAGCAACTGATTTAAAGACCTACGAGCAGTACTTC
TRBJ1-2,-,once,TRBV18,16,CASSPVRQGPSYGYTF,TGTGCCAGCTCACCAGTTAGGCAGGGCCCTTCCTATGGCTACACCTTC
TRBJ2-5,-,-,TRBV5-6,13,CASSLVGGETQYF,TGTGCCAGCAGCTTGGTGGGGGGAGAGACCCAGTACTTC
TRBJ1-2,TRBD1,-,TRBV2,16,CASSDGQGLGNYGYTF,TGTGCCAGCAGTGATGGACAGGGTCTTGGGAACTATGGCTACACCTTC
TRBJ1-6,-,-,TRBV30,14,CAWSVQGRNSPLHF,TGTGCCTGGAGTGTGCAGGGTAGGAATTCACCCCTCCACTTT
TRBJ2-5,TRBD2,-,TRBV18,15,CASSPLGGSQETQYF,TGTGCCAGCTCACCCCTCGGGGGGTCTCAAGAGACCCAGTACTTC
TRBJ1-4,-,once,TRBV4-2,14,CASSTRGFNEKLFF,TGTGCCAGCAGCACTCGGGGATTTAATGAAAAACTGTTTTTT
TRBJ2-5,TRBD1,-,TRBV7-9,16,CASSSRIGTGGETQYF,TGTGCCAGCAGCTCCCGGATCGGGACAGGGGGAGAGACCCAGTACTTC
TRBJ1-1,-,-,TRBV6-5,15,CAAYRVGGVGTEAFF,TGTGCCGCCTACAGGGTGGGTGGGGTCGGCACTGAAGCTTTCTTT
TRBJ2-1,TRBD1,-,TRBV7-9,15,CASSPGTGVRDEQFF,TGTGCCAGCAGCCCCGGGACAGGGGTCCGCGATGAGCAGTTCTTC
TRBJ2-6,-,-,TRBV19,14,CATQTVPGANVLTF,TGTGCCACCCAGACAGTCCCCGGGGCCAACGTCCTGACTTTC
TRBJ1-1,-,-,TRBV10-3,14,CAISDKTGNTEAFF,TGTGCCATCAGTGACAAGACAGGGAACACTGAAGCTTTCTTT
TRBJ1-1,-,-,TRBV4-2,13,CASSQGENTEAFF,TGTGCCAGCAGCCAAGGAGAGAACACTGAAGCTTTCTTT
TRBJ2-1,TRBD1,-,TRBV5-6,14,CASSLTGGSGEQFF,TGTGCCAGCAGCTTAACAGGGGGGTCTGGTGAGCAGTTCTTC
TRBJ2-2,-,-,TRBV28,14,CATLSRGNTGELFF,TGTGCCACCCTCTCGCGGGGGAACACCGGGGAGCTGTTTTTT
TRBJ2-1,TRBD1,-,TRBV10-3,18,CAITPSPGQGGAGNEQFF,TGTGCCATCACCCCTTCCCCTGGACAGGGTGGCGCAGGCAATGAGCAGTTCTTC
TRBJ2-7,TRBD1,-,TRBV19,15,CASSSRGTGPYEQYF,TGTGCCAGTAGTTCGCGAGGGACAGGGCCCTACGAGCAGTACTTC
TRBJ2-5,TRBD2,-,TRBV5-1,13,CASSSLAEETQYF,TGCGCCAGCAGCTCCCTAGCGGAAGAGACCCAGTACTTC
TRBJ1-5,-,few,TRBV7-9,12,CASCTDNQPQHF,TGTGCCAGCTGCACAGATAATCAGCCCCAGCATTTT
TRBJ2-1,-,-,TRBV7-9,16,CASSWGTGAYGNEQFF,TGTGCCAGCAGCTGGGGGACGGGAGCCTATGGTAATGAGCAGTTCTTC
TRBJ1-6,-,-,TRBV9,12,CASSLDWSTLHF,TGTGCCAGCAGCCTCGACTGGAGTACCCTCCACTTT
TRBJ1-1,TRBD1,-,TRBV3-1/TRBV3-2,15,CASSRKGQGGTEAFF,TGTGCCAGCAGCCGGAAGGGACAGGGAGGCACTGAAGCTTTCTTT
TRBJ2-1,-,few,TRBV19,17,CASSTPRGSGAYNEQFF,TGTGCCAGTAGTACCCCCCGGGGGAGCGGAGCCTACAATGAGCAGTTCTTC
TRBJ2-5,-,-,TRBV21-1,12,CASTTGQETQYF,TGTGCCAGCACTACAGGCCAAGAGACCCAGTACTTC
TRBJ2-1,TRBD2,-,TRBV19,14,CASNSGRHYNEQFF,TGTGCCAGTAATAGCGGGAGGCATTACAATGAGCAGTTCTTC
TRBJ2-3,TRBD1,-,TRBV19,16,CASSFYGTGFPDTQYF,TGTGCCAGTAGTTTCTACGGGACAGGGTTCCCAGATACGCAGTATTTT